This passage covers 29 T cell receptor beta chains from one sample sequenced in a study of beta chain features in type 1 diabetes. Expressed TCRB transcripts were sequenced because the isolated RNA had all been reverse transcribed beforehand. Clones were sequenced by immunoSEQ multiplex PCR, and TCRdb holds only the in-frame ones, with some missing. The sample carries 38,000 or so clones, almost 65% recorded once. Material for sequencing was Tregs from blood. Source of these receptors: a woman aged 25 to 45 in good health.

The J gene is TRBJ2-7, the V gene TRBV5-1; 9 nucleotides match TRBD1. In germline, CDR1 is SGHRS, CDR2 YFSETQ. The CDR3 loop spans 14 amino acids. J lost 4 bases, V lost 4 bases, and 6 bases had no gene match. CDR3 in DNA: TGCGCCAGCAGCGGCCGGGACAGGGTGTACGAGCAGTACTTC. Translated, it gives CASSGRDRVYEQYF.

This chain connects TRBV18 to TRBJ2-1, with TRBD2 matching over 10 bases. CDR1 KGHSH and CDR2 LQKENI come from the germline V gene. Trimming removed 0 bases from V and 7 bases from J; junction bases left unmatched: 6. The CDR3 contains 16 residues. Written as DNA, the CDR3 is TGTGCCAGCTCACCACCACCTAGCGGGAGTAGGAATGAGCAGTTCTTC. Translation: CASSPPPSGSRNEQFF.

This chain connects TRBV5-1 to TRBJ2-7, with no clear D. The germline gives CDR1 SGHRS, CDR2 YFSETQ. The ends were cut back, 2 bases at V and 2 bases at J, with 8 bases in the middle. The CDR3 spans 13 residues. The CDR3 DNA sequence: TGCGCCAGCAGCTTACCTACTCCCTACGAGCAGTACTTC. Its protein is CASSLPTPYEQYF.

The chain has TRBV28 and TRBJ2-7, with TRBD1 matching 11 bases. Germline CDR1 and CDR2: MDHEN and SYDVKM. The V and J ends lost 7 bases and 4 bases, in that order; junction bases with no gene match: 3. The CDR3 sequence is 13 residues long. CDR3 coding DNA: TGTGCCAGCATGGGGGACAGGGGGTACGAGCAGTACTTC. Translated, it gives CASMGDRGYEQYF.

This clone is medium-sized within its sample. The genes are TRBV7-9 and TRBJ2-3; 7 nucleotides line up with TRBD2. V was clipped by 8 bases and J by 5 bases; unmatched bases: 13. The germline gives CDR1 SEHNR, CDR2 FQNEAQ (reference sequence). The CDR3 is 15 residues long. This CDR3 is CASGFVGGVQDTQYF. The DNA of the CDR3 is TGTGCCAGCGGTTTTGTGGGGGGGGTCCAAGATACGCAGTATTTT.

V usage is TRBV27 and J usage is TRBJ2-2; D gene ambiguous. The V gene's germline CDR1 is MNHEY and CDR2 SMNVEV (reference sequence). Between the trimmed V and J ends, which lost 6 bases and 6 bases, there was a span of 17 bases. The CDR3 has 15 residues. The CDR3 sequence is CASSPFGVGSGELFF. Here the CDR3 DNA reads TGTGCCAGCAGCCCCTTTGGAGTTGGGTCCGGGGAGCTGTTTTTT.

The V and J genes are TRBV11-1 and TRBJ2-1, with 8 bases aligning to TRBD1. The CDR3 spans 15 residues. V shed 2 bases and J 6 bases; nucleotides not matched to a gene: 6. Germline assignment: CDR1 SGHAT and CDR2 FQDESV (reference sequence). CDR3 in amino acids: CASSLQGASPNEQFF. For the CDR3, the DNA is TGTGCCAGCAGCTTACAGGGGGCCTCTCCCAATGAGCAGTTCTTC.

This clone occurred a few times. The chain links TRBV7-2 to TRBJ2-4; D possibly corresponds to TRBD2 (5 bases). This CDR3 has 11 amino acids. Germline CDR1 and CDR2: SGHTA and FQGNSA. V lost 5 bases, J lost 7 bases, and 6 bases lay in between. This chain's CDR3 is CASSRGNIQYF. CDR3 sequence (DNA): TGTGCCAGCAGCCGCGGGAACATTCAGTACTTC.

This rearrangement joins TRBV4-3 to TRBJ1-1, with 7 positions matching TRBD1. Trimming cost V 3 bases and J 3 bases; bases outside gene matches: 7. The CDR3 consists of 15 residues. The V gene's germline CDR1 is LGHNA and CDR2 YSLEER. CDR3 residues: CASSHRQGWDTEAFF. DNA for the CDR3: TGCGCCAGCAGCCACAGACAGGGTTGGGACACTGAAGCTTTCTTT.

The chain joins TRBV29-1 to TRBJ2-1; TRBD2 aligns across 8 bases. The V gene's germline CDR1 is SQVTM and CDR2 ANQGSEA. CDR3 length equals 16 residues. V was pared by 4 bases and J by 7 bases, with 15 bases of the junction left unmatched. CDR3 residues: CSVAHGGRTQGNEQFF. The CDR3 bases are TGCAGCGTTGCGCATGGCGGGAGGACCCAGGGGAATGAGCAGTTCTTC.

This clone has a handful of counts. The CDR3 DNA reads as TGTGCCAGCAGCTTTCCCAGCTCTGGGGCCAACGTCCTGACTTTC. Its protein product is CASSFPSSGANVLTF. V gene TRBV5-5 combines with J gene TRBJ2-6; no clear D gene. The germline V gene encodes CDR1 SGHKS and CDR2 YYEKEE (reference sequence). The CDR3 spans 15 residues. Trimming took off 2 bases at V and 0 bases at J, with 6 bases between the two ends.

This clone was detected a few times. The V and J genes are TRBV6-6 and TRBJ2-3, with D possibly TRBD2 on 6 matching bases. This CDR3 contains 12 residues. The germline gives CDR1 MNHNY, CDR2 SVGAGI (reference sequence). Trimming took off 10 bases at V and 3 bases at J, with 11 bases between the two ends. The CDR3 region is CATEGSTDTQYF. For the CDR3, the DNA is TGTGCCACGGAGGGGTCGACAGATACGCAGTATTTT.

This chain connects TRBV4-3 to TRBJ2-1, with a weak D call TRBD2 (6 bases). The CDR3 spans 16 residues. The germline CDR1 and CDR2 sequences are LGHNA and YSLEER. Trimming cost V 0 bases and J 4 bases, with 13 bases left between them. Here the CDR3 reads CASSQDSAGVYNEQFF. The CDR3 coding sequence is TGCGCCAGCAGCCAAGATTCAGCGGGTGTTTACAATGAGCAGTTCTTC.

This clone was observed a few times. The V and J genes are TRBV7-2 and TRBJ2-7; weak D call: TRBD1 (6 bases). V lost 7 bases, J lost 4 bases, and 20 bases lay in between. Germline V gene data show CDR1 as SGHTA and CDR2 as FQGNSA. CDR3 length: 15 amino acids. The CDR3 reads CASTPVAGARYEQYF. The CDR3 DNA is TGTGCCAGCACCCCCGTGGCAGGGGCGCGGTACGAGCAGTACTTC. Based on the CDR3 plus reference TRBV7-2 and TRBJ2-7, the full variable domain is GAGVSQSPSNKVTEKGKDVELRCDPISGHTALYWYRQSLGQGLEFLIYFQGNSAPDKSGLPSDRFSAERTGGSVSTLTIQRTQQEDSAVYLCASTPVAGARYEQYFGPGTRLTVT.

This clone was counted a single time. This chain links TRBV5-4 with TRBJ1-2; TRBD1 might be the D (5 bases). CDR3 length: 13 residues. Germline CDR1 is SGHNT and CDR2 is YYREEE (reference sequence). Trimming removed 4 bases at V and 4 bases at J, with 11 bases between. Written as DNA, the CDR3 is TGTGCCAGCAGCCAAGACAGCCTCTATGGCTACACCTTC. It encodes CASSQDSLYGYTF.

The V gene is TRBV25-1, the J gene TRBJ1-2; D is undetermined. Trimming left V 2 bases short and J 3 bases short, with 7 bases between. Germline lookup yields CDR1 MGHDK and CDR2 SYGVNS. The CDR3 length is 13 residues. The CDR3 DNA reads TGTGCCAGCAGTGAACAGGCCTACTATGGCTACACCTTC. Protein sequence: CASSEQAYYGYTF.

This chain connects TRBV30 to TRBJ1-1; the D gene is possibly TRBD1 (5 bases). Looked up from germline, CDR1 is GTSNPN and CDR2 is SVGIG (reference sequence). The length of the CDR3 is 12 residues. Trimming left V 3 bases short and J 5 bases short, with 10 bases between. The CDR3 DNA reads as TGTGCCTGGAGACGGGGGAAGACTGAAGCTTTCTTT. Protein product: CAWRRGKTEAFF.

The chain links TRBV5-1 to TRBJ2-2; 9 nucleotides agree with TRBD1. With V trimmed by 4 bases and J by 2 bases, 6 bases remained unmatched. The germline CDR1 and CDR2 sequences are SGHRS and YFSETQ. CDR3 length equals 16 residues. CDR3 sequence: CASSTTGQGNTGELFF. The CDR3 nucleotides read TGCGCCAGCAGCACCACGGGACAGGGAAACACCGGGGAGCTGTTTTTT.

Of note for this clone: An end of the junction differs from the germline gene, which may be a read error. V usage is TRBV30 and J usage is TRBJ2-5; D perhaps matches TRBD2 (7 bases). This CDR3 comprises 14 residues. Germline CDR1 and CDR2: GTSNPN and SVGIG (reference sequence). CDR3 sequence reads: CAWSAGGGGRPLDF. DNA of the CDR3: TGTGCCTGGAGCGCAGGAGGGGGGGGTCGTCCCCTGGACTTC.

J is TRBJ2-7 and V is TRBV28; D unclear. CDR3 length equals 13 residues. V gave up 5 bases and J gave up 7 bases, with 15 bases separating them. Looked up from germline, CDR1 is MDHEN and CDR2 is SYDVKM. Written as DNA, the CDR3 is TGTGCCAGCAGTGCCGGGTTCCCCCCGGAGCAGTACTTC. It encodes CASSAGFPPEQYF.

V is TRBV7-8 and J is TRBJ2-7; D is possibly TRBD2 (5 bases). Germline V gene lookup returns CDR1 SGHVS and CDR2 FQNEAQ. The CDR3 is made up of 14 amino acids. Trimming shortened V by 4 bases and J by 2 bases, and 12 bases separated the two germline ends. The CDR3 protein is CASSSGIYTYEQYF. In DNA, the CDR3 is TGTGCCAGCAGCTCGGGGATTTACACCTACGAGCAGTACTTC. The full variable domain, its missing parts supplied by reference TRBV7-8 and TRBJ2-7, is GAGVSQSPRYKVAKRGQDVALRCDPISGHVSLFWYQQALGQGPEFLTYFQNEAQLDKSGLPSDRFFAERPEGSVSTLKIQRTQQEDSAVYLCASSSGIYTYEQYFGPGTRLTVT.

This chain connects TRBV9 to TRBJ2-4; perhaps TRBD2 as D (6 bases). The CDR3 has 15 amino acids. The germline CDR1 and CDR2 sequences are SGDLS and YYNGEE. The V end was cut by 4 bases, the J end by 5 bases, with 16 bases between. In DNA, the CDR3 is TGTGCCAGCAGCAGTCTCGGGAGTGGCGAAAACATTCAGTACTTC. It yields the protein CASSSLGSGENIQYF.

The chain is built from TRBV2 and TRBJ2-7; 10 bases map to TRBD2. Germline V gives CDR1 SNHLY, CDR2 FYNNEI. V lost 2 bases to trimming and J lost 2 bases; unmatched junction nucleotides: 6. The CDR3 is 16 residues long. The CDR3 nucleotides read TGTGCCAGCAGTGAACTAGCGGGAGCCGGTGCCTACGAGCAGTACTTC. Its translation is CASSELAGAGAYEQYF.

The J gene is TRBJ1-3, the V gene TRBV30; D gene unclear. Germline V gene data show CDR1 as GTSNPN and CDR2 as SVGIG (reference sequence). With 4 bases removed from V and 9 bases from J, the gap between germline ends came to 13 bases. CDR3 length: 12 residues. In DNA, the CDR3 is TGTGCCTGGAATTCGGGGATCCGCACCATATATTTT. This encodes CAWNSGIRTIYF. Based on the CDR3 plus reference TRBV30 and TRBJ1-3, the full variable domain is SQTIHQWPATLVQPVGSPLSLECTVEGTSNPNLYWYRQAAGRGLQLLFYSVGIGQISSEVPQNLSASRPQDRQFILSSKKLLLSDSGFYLCAWNSGIRTIYFGEGSWLTVV.

This clone was counted once. The chain links TRBV5-4 to TRBJ2-3; 10 bases fit TRBD2. The CDR3 is 16 amino acids. Trimming removed 0 bases from V and 5 bases from J; junction bases left unmatched: 6. Germline CDR1 reads SGHNT; CDR2 reads YYREEE (reference sequence). The CDR3 coding sequence is TGTGCCAGCAGCTTGGCTGTCCTAGCGGGAGAAGATACGCAGTATTTT. Its translation: CASSLAVLAGEDTQYF.

The chain recombines TRBV4-3 with TRBJ1-2; 7 bases map to TRBD1. The CDR3 runs 16 residues. V shed 0 bases and J 0 bases; nucleotides not matched to a gene: 4. Germline assignment: CDR1 LGHNA and CDR2 YSLEER. CDR3 nucleotide sequence: TGCGCCAGCAGCCAAGATATGACAGGGACTAACTATGGCTACACCTTC. It yields the protein CASSQDMTGTNYGYTF.

This rearrangement joins TRBV21-1 to TRBJ2-7; TRBD2 was called by the table and not checked on the DNA. TRBV21-1 is recorded as a pseudogene. CDR3 length: 15 amino acids. CDR3 coding DNA: TGTGCCAGCAGCAGTAGCGAGCGGGAGGGCTACGAGCAGTACTTC. Translating it yields CASSSSEREGYEQYF.

This clone has a handful of counts. This chain uses TRBV7-2 with TRBJ2-3; TRBD1 matches 9 bases. The V and J ends lost 5 bases and 12 bases, in that order; junction bases with no gene match: 9. The germline V gene has CDR1 SGHTA and CDR2 FQGNSA. This CDR3 has 13 amino acids. The CDR3 loop is CASSGDRGEIQYF. The DNA for the CDR3 is TGTGCCAGCAGCGGTGACAGGGGGGAAATCCAGTATTTT.

This clone has only one observation. The chain uses TRBV7-2 and TRBJ1-1; D is undetermined. Trimming removed 3 bases at V and 2 bases at J, with 13 bases between. Germline lookup yields CDR1 SGHTA and CDR2 FQGNSA. CDR3 size: 15 residues. The CDR3 spells CASSFTATANTEAFF. The CDR3 DNA follows: TGTGCCAGCAGCTTTACAGCCACAGCCAACACTGAAGCTTTCTTT.